Below are 19 T cell receptor beta chains sequenced from a single sample in a study of T cell repertoires in cytomegalovirus infection (dated by TCRdb to about 2019). What these receptors recognize is not known. For sequencing, an Illumina HiSeq 1500 was employed. TCRdb reprocessed the public reads (quality trimming at Q25 with fastp, clone calling with MiXCR) and kept in-frame beta chains. CDR3 protein duplicates are merged, each entry listing the most common genes and DNA. This sample gives over 250,000 distinct CDR3 sequences in total; about 20% of them show up just once. The ten largest account for 15% to 20% of the sample. Sample treatment or condition, as interpreted from the label and publication: in vitro stimulation with specific CMV peptide epitopes to enrich CMV-specific T cells. Sample: cultured PBMCs, taken from culture after CMV antigen stimulation. The receptors were sampled from a human donor in good health (CMV status not recorded). Some clones in this sample may be carry-over from other donors' samples.

This clonotype was seen at least ten times. The chain links TRBV7-8 to TRBJ1-4; D is possibly TRBD1 (5 bases). Germline CDR1 is SGHVS and CDR2 is FQNEAQ. Trimming left V 3 bases short and J 5 bases short, with 13 bases between. The CDR3 runs 15 residues. The CDR3 DNA is TGTGCCAGCAGCTTGGAAGGGAAGGGGAATGAAAAACTGTTTTTT. This encodes CASSLEGKGNEKLFF.

This clonotype was counted only a few times. This chain joins TRBV6-2 or TRBV6-3 and TRBJ1-1; unclear D gene. Trimming removed 5 bases from V and 5 bases from J, with 12 bases in between. The germline V gene encodes CDR1 MNHEY and CDR2 SVGEGT. The CDR3 has 13 amino acids. CDR3 in DNA: TGTGCCAGCAGTGCGGGGATTATGACTGAAGCTTTCTTT. Translated, it gives CASSAGIMTEAFF.

The V gene is TRBV7-2, the J gene TRBJ1-1; no reliable D call. The CDR3 is 14 residues long. Trimming took 5 bases from V and 5 from J, leaving 15 bases between them. Looked up from germline, CDR1 is SGHTA and CDR2 is FQGNSA. Here the CDR3 reads CASSGRTRATEAFF. CDR3 sequence (DNA): TGTGCCAGCAGCGGGAGGACGCGGGCAACTGAAGCTTTCTTT.

The chain uses TRBV19 and TRBJ2-1, with 9 bases fitting TRBD2. The germline V gene encodes CDR1 LNHDA and CDR2 SQIVND (reference sequence). V trimming: 6 bases; J trimming: 2 bases; junction bases outside the gene matches: 11. CDR3 length: 17 amino acids. Written as DNA, the CDR3 is TGTGCCAGTAGCCCTCTTCCTAGCGGGGCCACCTACAATGAGCAGTTCTTC. Translated: CASSPLPSGATYNEQFF.

In its sample, this clonotype was seen many times. V usage is TRBV28 and J usage is TRBJ1-1; 8 bases line up with TRBD1. Unmatched junction bases numbered 11, after V lost 5 bases and J lost 6 bases. In germline, CDR1 is MDHEN, CDR2 SYDVKM. The CDR3 spans 15 residues. The CDR3 DNA follows: TGTGCCAGCAGTCCGAGAACTACAGGGGGAGCTGAAGCTTTCTTT. Translation: CASSPRTTGGAEAFF.

This clonotype appeared a few times. V gene TRBV7-9 combines with J gene TRBJ2-1; the D gene is possibly TRBD2 (5 bases). V was trimmed by 2 bases and J by 0 bases, leaving 14 bases between them. CDR3 length: 17 residues. The V gene's germline CDR1 is SEHNR and CDR2 FQNEAQ (reference sequence). CDR3 coding DNA: TGTGCCAGCAGCTTACGCGGGCACGTCTTCTCCTACAATGAGCAGTTCTTC. Translating gives CASSLRGHVFSYNEQFF.

The table lists this clonotype with a few counts. V gene TRBV10-3 combines with J gene TRBJ1-2; D perhaps matches TRBD1 (6 bases). Germline V CDR1 and CDR2: ENHRY, SYGVKD. Trimming took off 0 bases at V and 8 bases at J, with 13 bases between the two ends. The length of the CDR3 is 14 residues. The CDR3 loop is CAISESAGGRGYTF. The CDR3 region has the DNA TGTGCCATCAGTGAGTCTGCGGGGGGCAGGGGCTACACCTTC.

This clonotype occurred many times. J is TRBJ2-1 and V is TRBV7-6; 16 bases agree with TRBD2. The length of the CDR3 is 17 residues. The V segment lost 4 bases and the J segment 9 bases; nucleotides outside the gene matches: 9. The germline CDR1 and CDR2 sequences are SGHVS and FNYEAQ. This chain's CDR3 is CASSSTTGLAGGIEQFF. DNA for the CDR3: TGTGCCAGCAGCTCGACTACGGGACTAGCGGGAGGGATTGAGCAGTTCTTC. The variable domain in full, with the rest retrieved from reference TRBV7-6 and TRBJ2-1, is GAGVSQSPRYKVTKRGQDVALRCDPISGHVSLYWYRQALGQGPEFLTYFNYEAQQDKSGLPNDRFSAERPEGSISTLTIQRTEQRDSAMYRCASSSTTGLAGGIEQFFGPGTRLTVL.

This clonotype was counted at least ten times. This chain links TRBV7-2 with TRBJ1-2, with D maybe TRBD1 (5 bases). CDR3 length equals 13 residues. The germline V and J ends were trimmed by 5 bases and 8 bases, with 15 bases remaining between them. Germline CDR1 SGHTA, CDR2 FQGNSA. The CDR3 region is CASSPLTQAGYTF. The CDR3 coding sequence is TGTGCCAGCAGCCCCCTCACACAGGCGGGCTACACCTTC.

A few counts support this clonotype. The rearrangement links TRBV12-5 to TRBJ1-1; D remains ambiguous. The CDR3 sequence is 15 residues long. V was shortened by 1 base and J by 0 bases, with 9 bases between the two germline ends. Germline CDR1 LGHNT, CDR2 FRNRAP. CDR3 region: CASGLGAAMNTEAFF. CDR3 in DNA: TGTGCTAGTGGTTTGGGGGCAGCCATGAACACTGAAGCTTTCTTT.

The chain carries TRBV4-1 and TRBJ2-1; 14 bases map to TRBD2. Per the germline V gene, CDR1 is MGHRA and CDR2 is YSYEKL. V shed 3 bases, J shed 9 bases, and the junction held 4 bases outside the gene matches. The CDR3 spans 15 residues. CDR3 amino acids: CASSHRLAGGGEQFF. As DNA, the CDR3 is TGCGCCAGCAGCCACCGACTAGCGGGAGGGGGTGAGCAGTTCTTC.

This clonotype has a handful of counts. The chain is built from TRBV7-2 and TRBJ2-3; 12 bases line up with TRBD2. The CDR3 covers 18 residues. CDR1 is SGHTA and CDR2 is FQGNSA in the germline V gene. The V segment lost 5 bases and the J segment 4 bases; nucleotides outside the gene matches: 13. CDR3 protein: CASSTYLAGGTGPDTQYF. CDR3 nucleotides: TGTGCCAGCAGCACCTATCTAGCGGGGGGGACCGGCCCAGATACGCAGTATTTT.

This clonotype was counted many times. The chain recombines TRBV7-9 with TRBJ2-1; D is perhaps TRBD1 (5 bases). Germline V gene data show CDR1 as SEHNR and CDR2 as FQNEAQ (reference sequence). CDR3 length: 16 residues. V lost 5 bases and J 0 bases, leaving 14 bases between the germline ends. The CDR3 DNA sequence: TGTGCCAGCAGCCAGACAGACAAACTCTCCTACAATGAGCAGTTCTTC. This codes for CASSQTDKLSYNEQFF.

This clonotype turned up a few times. This chain links TRBV19 with TRBJ1-2; D not resolved. Per germline, CDR1 LNHDA and CDR2 SQIVND (reference sequence). V was cut by 7 bases and J by 10 bases, with 19 bases left in between. The CDR3 has 13 amino acids. Here the CDR3 DNA reads TGTGCCAGTACTATGGGAGTGACCTCTGTCTACACCTTC. This gives the protein CASTMGVTSVYTF.

The chain has TRBV12-3 or TRBV12-4 and TRBJ1-1; D is unresolved. The CDR3 covers 13 residues. Trimming shortened V by 7 bases and J by 0 bases, and 9 bases separated the two germline ends. The CDR3 loop reads CASTSGLNTEAFF. CDR3 coding DNA: TGTGCCAGCACTTCGGGATTGAACACTGAAGCTTTCTTT.

This clonotype appeared a few times. The V and J genes are TRBV30 and TRBJ1-2; weak D call: TRBD1 (5 bases). The V end lost 2 bases, the J end lost 7 bases, and 23 bases lay between the germline ends. The CDR3 is made up of 16 amino acids. Germline CDR1 and CDR2: GTSNPN and SVGIG (reference sequence). The chain's CDR3 is CAWSRGMLPPAGGYTF. Written as DNA, the CDR3 is TGTGCCTGGAGTCGGGGCATGTTACCCCCAGCGGGTGGCTACACCTTC.

The table lists this clonotype with a few counts. The gene calls are TRBV2 and TRBJ1-3; 10 bases agree with TRBD1. This CDR3 has 13 residues. Trimming cost V 3 bases and J 7 bases; bases outside gene matches: 0. Germline V gives CDR1 SNHLY, CDR2 FYNNEI. CDR3 DNA: TGTGCCAGCAGTGAGACAGGGGGCAACACCATATATTTT. Encoded protein: CASSETGGNTIYF.

Only a few counts were recorded for this clonotype. The chain joins TRBV12-3 or TRBV12-4 to TRBJ2-3, with 13 bases matching TRBD2. J gave up 7 bases and V 5 bases, and 6 bases lay outside the gene matches. This CDR3 has 15 amino acids. The CDR3 bases are TGTGCCAGCAGTCCGACTAGCGGGAGGATAAATACGCAGTATTTT. Protein product: CASSPTSGRINTQYF.

This clonotype showed up many times. The chain links TRBV28 to TRBJ2-1; 10 nucleotides align to TRBD2. The CDR3 is 19 residues long. The V gene's germline CDR1 is MDHEN and CDR2 SYDVKM. The V segment lost 2 bases and the J segment 1 base; nucleotides outside the gene matches: 11. The CDR3 DNA is TGTGCCAGCAGTTTAAGGGGACTAGCGACCCCCGGGTCCTACAATGAGCAGTTCTTC. It codes for CASSLRGLATPGSYNEQFF.